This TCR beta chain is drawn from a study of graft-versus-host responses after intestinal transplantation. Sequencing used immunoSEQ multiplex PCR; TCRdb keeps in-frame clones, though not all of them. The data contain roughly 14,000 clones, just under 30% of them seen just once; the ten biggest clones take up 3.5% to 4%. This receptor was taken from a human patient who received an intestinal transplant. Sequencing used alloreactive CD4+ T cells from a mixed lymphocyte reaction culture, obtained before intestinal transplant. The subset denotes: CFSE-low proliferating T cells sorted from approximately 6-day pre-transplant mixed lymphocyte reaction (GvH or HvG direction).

The CDR3 is CASSQDPASGRGSTDTQYF. CDR3 nucleotide sequence: TGCGCCAGCAGCCAAGATCCGGCTAGCGGGAGGGGGAGCACAGATACGCAGTATTTT. J is TRBJ2-3 and V is TRBV4-1; 12 bases map to TRBD2. After removal of 0 bases from V and 0 bases from J, the junction contained 7 bases not matched to a gene. The CDR3 covers 19 residues. Germline CDR1 is MGHRA and CDR2 is YSYEKL.